A single sample gave rise to the 3 T cell receptor beta chains below, sequenced in a study of T cells in Graves' hyperthyroidism and ophthalmopathy. The CDR3 regions of TCR beta were amplified from RNA transcripts. The HTBI set primed first-round TCR CDR3 RT-PCR. A single record per CDR3 protein comes from TCRdb applying MiXCR to the multiplex PCR reads. This sample carries about 700,000 distinct CDR3 sequences, 14% of them seen once, and the ten largest clones take 10% to 13%. The specimen sequenced was blood. Every receptor here comes from a woman between 18 and 29 years old with Graves' hyperthyroidism.

This clonotype came up many times. This chain joins TRBV12-3 or TRBV12-4 and TRBJ2-3; 7 bases are shared with TRBD2. The CDR3 spans 16 residues. The ends lost 6 bases at V and 3 bases at J; junction bases unmatched: 12. CDR3 sequence reads: CASSPGERGKTDTQYF. CDR3 in DNA: TGTGCCAGCAGCCCCGGGGAGCGGGGCAAAACAGATACGCAGTATTTT.

This clonotype was seen more than once but under ten times. This chain connects TRBV2 to TRBJ2-5; the D gene is possibly TRBD2 (5 bases). V shed 3 bases and J shed 5 bases, with 10 bases lying between them. The CDR3 has 13 residues. Germline assignment: CDR1 SNHLY and CDR2 FYNNEI. CDR3 nucleotides: TGTGCCAGCAGTGACCGACTACGGGAGACCCAGTACTTC. Protein sequence: CASSDRLRETQYF.

This clonotype showed up many times. The chain links TRBV30 to TRBJ2-1; a weak D match, TRBD2 (5 bases). Trimming took 0 bases from V and 5 from J, leaving 14 bases between them. Per the germline V gene, CDR1 is GTSNPN and CDR2 is SVGIG (reference sequence). The CDR3 has 15 residues. CDR3 protein: CAWSVWYGADNEQFF. The CDR3 DNA follows: TGTGCCTGGAGTGTATGGTATGGAGCGGACAATGAGCAGTTCTTC.